Listed below are T cell receptor beta chains from one sample, sequenced in a study of control samples from healthy donors and cancer patients. Here immunoSEQ multiplex PCR was the method, and the copy in TCRdb shows in-frame clones only, minus some. The sample shows 90,000 to 110,000 clones, 90% of them seen only once. The specimen was blood. Every receptor here comes from a human donor in good health. The donor label of this sample is uncertain. Each CDR3 is given with its conserved first and last residue. A D gene is named only where the DNA matches it firmly. Clone size is given for some rows only: seen once, a few or many times, or a class if the clone is expanded.

clone_size	v_call	d_call	j_call	cdr3_aa	cdr3_nt
NA	TRBV11-2	TRBD1	TRBJ1-1	CASVRTGETEAFF	TGTGCCAGCGTCAGGACAGGGGAAACTGAAGCTTTCTTT
NA	TRBV28	NA	TRBJ2-1	CASTLQSLSYNEQFF	TGTGCCAGCACCTTACAGTCCCTCTCCTACAATGAGCAGTTCTTC
NA	TRBV7-2	NA	TRBJ1-1	CASSFAGATEAFF	TGTGCCAGCAGCTTCGCCGGGGCCACTGAAGCTTTCTTT
NA	TRBV5-1	TRBD1	TRBJ1-6	CASRSVGTENSPLHF	TGCGCCAGCAGGTCAGTCGGGACAGAGAATTCACCCCTCCACTTT
NA	TRBV2	TRBD1	TRBJ2-4	CASSANRQGTIQYF	TGTGCCAGCAGTGCTAACCGACAGGGGACCATTCAGTACTTC
NA	TRBV4-2	NA	TRBJ2-6	CASSQRWGELAGANVLTF	TGTGCCAGCAGCCAAAGATGGGGAGAGCTCGCTGGGGCCAACGTCCTGACTTTC
NA	TRBV25-1	NA	TRBJ2-1	CASSWDLWNNEQFF	TGTGCCAGCAGTTGGGACTTATGGAACAATGAGCAGTTCTTC
NA	TRBV29-1	NA	TRBJ1-2	CSVTRVNYGYTF	TGCAGCGTAACCAGGGTTAACTATGGCTACACCTTC
once	TRBV4-2	TRBD2	TRBJ2-1	CASSPRLAGDNEQFF	TGTGCCAGCAGCCCGCGACTAGCGGGGGACAATGAGCAGTTCTTC
NA	TRBV25-1	NA	TRBJ2-1	CASTGQLQEGGFNNEQFF	TGTGCCAGCACAGGACAGCTACAAGAAGGGGGATTTAACAATGAGCAGTTCTTC